Listed below are T cell receptor beta chains from one sample, sequenced in a study of shared clonotypes between healthy human individuals. Data came from immunoSEQ multiplex PCR; TCRdb stores just in-frame clones and leaves some out. The data hold 1,400,000 or so clones, with 98% observed a single time. Input material: naive CD4+ T cells sorted from blood. These receptors originate from a man aged 25 to 40 in good health. Each CDR3 is given with its conserved first and last residue. The D gene is left open where the match is weak. Expanded clones get a size class; other rows say once, few or many, or leave the size out.

abundance: -; d_gene: TRBD1; j_gene: TRBJ2-2; v_gene: TRBV5-4; CDR3aa: CASRAGTGQGGELFF; CDR3nt: TGTGCCAGCAGAGCCGGGACAGGGCAGGGCGGGGAGCTGTTTTTT
abundance: -; d_gene: -; j_gene: TRBJ1-1; v_gene: TRBV19; CDR3aa: CASSIDPPEMNTEAFF; CDR3nt: TGTGCCAGTAGTATAGATCCACCAGAAATGAACACTGAAGCTTTCTTT
abundance: -; d_gene: TRBD1; j_gene: TRBJ2-2; v_gene: TRBV27; CDR3aa: CASRLQGALLTGELFF; CDR3nt: TGTGCCAGCAGGCTACAGGGGGCACTCCTCACCGGGGAGCTGTTTTTT
abundance: once; d_gene: -; j_gene: TRBJ1-2; v_gene: TRBV20-1; CDR3aa: CSARDYGGYTF; CDR3nt: TGCAGTGCTAGAGATTACGGGGGCTACACCTTC
abundance: -; d_gene: -; j_gene: TRBJ2-5; v_gene: TRBV18; CDR3aa: CASSPLPTGEETQYF; CDR3nt: TGTGCCAGCTCACCCCTTCCCACGGGAGAAGAGACCCAGTACTTC
abundance: -; d_gene: -; j_gene: TRBJ2-1; v_gene: TRBV4-3; CDR3aa: CASSPDLALEQFF; CDR3nt: TGCGCCAGCAGCCCCGACCTAGCGCTTGAGCAGTTCTTC
abundance: -; d_gene: -; j_gene: TRBJ2-7; v_gene: TRBV13; CDR3aa: CASSLGGYRHF; CDR3nt: TGTGCCAGCAGCTTAGGTGGGTACAGGCACTTC
abundance: -; d_gene: -; j_gene: TRBJ2-1; v_gene: TRBV29-1; CDR3aa: CSVAKGTASSYNEQFF; CDR3nt: TGCAGCGTGGCAAAGGGGACGGCTAGCTCCTACAATGAGCAGTTCTTC
abundance: once; d_gene: TRBD1; j_gene: TRBJ1-5; v_gene: TRBV15; CDR3aa: CATSRERQGYSNQPQHF; CDR3nt: TGTGCCACCAGCAGAGAACGACAGGGGTATAGCAATCAGCCCCAGCATTTT
abundance: -; d_gene: TRBD2; j_gene: TRBJ2-7; v_gene: TRBV7-3; CDR3aa: CASSLLPSGKGDEQYF; CDR3nt: TGTGCCAGCAGCTTACTCCCTAGCGGGAAAGGGGACGAGCAGTACTTC
abundance: -; d_gene: TRBD1; j_gene: TRBJ2-7; v_gene: TRBV7-4; CDR3aa: CASSWDSPYEQYF; CDR3nt: TGTGCCAGCAGCTGGGACAGTCCCTACGAGCAGTACTTC
abundance: -; d_gene: -; j_gene: TRBJ2-7; v_gene: TRBV14; CDR3aa: CASSLRASYEQYF; CDR3nt: TGTGCCAGCAGCCTCAGGGCCAGCTACGAGCAGTACTTC
abundance: -; d_gene: -; j_gene: TRBJ2-7; v_gene: TRBV20-1; CDR3aa: CSARENLEQYF; CDR3nt: TGCAGTGCTAGAGAAAATCTCGAGCAGTACTTC
abundance: -; d_gene: TRBD2; j_gene: TRBJ2-2; v_gene: TRBV10-2; CDR3aa: CASSESSLAGAPGTGELFF; CDR3nt: TGCGCCAGCAGTGAGTCGAGCCTAGCGGGAGCTCCAGGCACCGGGGAGCTGTTTTTT
abundance: -; d_gene: -; j_gene: TRBJ2-7; v_gene: TRBV10-3; CDR3aa: CAISAEGAGSYEQYF; CDR3nt: TGTGCCATCAGTGCGGAGGGGGCCGGCTCCTACGAGCAGTACTTC
abundance: -; d_gene: -; j_gene: TRBJ2-1; v_gene: TRBV11-3; CDR3aa: CASSRDPYTGEQFF; CDR3nt: TGTGCCAGCAGCCGGGACCCCTATACCGGTGAGCAGTTCTTC
abundance: -; d_gene: -; j_gene: TRBJ2-3; v_gene: TRBV5-1; CDR3aa: CASSSIPWDTQYF; CDR3nt: TGCGCCAGCAGTTCAATCCCCTGGGATACGCAGTATTTT
abundance: -; d_gene: TRBD2; j_gene: TRBJ2-7; v_gene: TRBV7-2; CDR3aa: CASSLTSGNYEQYF; CDR3nt: TGTGCCAGCAGCTTAACTAGCGGGAACTACGAGCAGTACTTC
abundance: -; d_gene: -; j_gene: TRBJ1-1; v_gene: TRBV29-1; CDR3aa: CSVEDLKGSANTEAFF; CDR3nt: TGCAGCGTTGAAGATTTGAAGGGTTCGGCAAATACTGAAGCTTTCTTT
abundance: -; d_gene: -; j_gene: TRBJ2-7; v_gene: TRBV2; CDR3aa: CASSYLSYEQYF; CDR3nt: TGTGCCAGCAGTTATCTCTCCTACGAGCAGTACTTC
abundance: -; d_gene: TRBD2; j_gene: TRBJ2-5; v_gene: TRBV18; CDR3aa: CASSPASGQETQYF; CDR3nt: TGTGCCAGCTCACCAGCTAGCGGACAAGAGACCCAGTACTTC
abundance: -; d_gene: -; j_gene: TRBJ2-1; v_gene: TRBV5-8; CDR3aa: CASSFAGDNEQFF; CDR3nt: TGTGCCAGCAGCTTCGCCGGAGACAATGAGCAGTTCTTC
abundance: -; d_gene: -; j_gene: TRBJ2-2; v_gene: TRBV28; CDR3aa: CASSFIGNTGELFF; CDR3nt: TGTGCCAGCAGTTTTATAGGGAACACCGGGGAGCTGTTTTTT
abundance: -; d_gene: TRBD1; j_gene: TRBJ2-1; v_gene: TRBV6-6; CDR3aa: CASSRDRDSYNEQFF; CDR3nt: TGTGCCAGCAGCCGCGACAGGGATTCCTACAATGAGCAGTTCTTC
abundance: -; d_gene: -; j_gene: TRBJ2-3; v_gene: TRBV27; CDR3aa: CASSLRPPTDTQYF; CDR3nt: TGTGCCAGCAGTTTGCGGCCTCCCACAGATACGCAGTATTTT
abundance: -; d_gene: -; j_gene: TRBJ2-3; v_gene: TRBV6-5; CDR3aa: CASTGLGGREYF; CDR3nt: TGTGCCAGCACAGGTTTGGGAGGTCGAGAGTATTTT
abundance: -; d_gene: TRBD1; j_gene: TRBJ2-1; v_gene: TRBV14; CDR3aa: CATRDRGDNEQFF; CDR3nt: TGTGCCACCAGGGACAGGGGAGACAATGAGCAGTTCTTC
abundance: -; d_gene: -; j_gene: TRBJ2-7; v_gene: TRBV5-1; CDR3aa: CASSWDRGGYEQYF; CDR3nt: TGCGCCAGCAGCTGGGACCGGGGCGGATACGAGCAGTACTTC
abundance: -; d_gene: -; j_gene: TRBJ2-7; v_gene: TRBV28; CDR3aa: CASSIPRGDEQYF; CDR3nt: TGTGCCAGCAGTATCCCGCGTGGGGACGAGCAGTACTTC
abundance: -; d_gene: -; j_gene: TRBJ1-1; v_gene: TRBV21-1; CDR3aa: CASSPRDRATEAFF; CDR3nt: TGTGCCAGCAGCCCGCGGGACAGGGCCACTGAAGCTTTCTTT
abundance: -; d_gene: -; j_gene: TRBJ2-1; v_gene: TRBV7-9; CDR3aa: CASSLAGSGNNEQFF; CDR3nt: TGTGCCAGCAGCTTAGCAGGGAGTGGTAACAATGAGCAGTTCTTC